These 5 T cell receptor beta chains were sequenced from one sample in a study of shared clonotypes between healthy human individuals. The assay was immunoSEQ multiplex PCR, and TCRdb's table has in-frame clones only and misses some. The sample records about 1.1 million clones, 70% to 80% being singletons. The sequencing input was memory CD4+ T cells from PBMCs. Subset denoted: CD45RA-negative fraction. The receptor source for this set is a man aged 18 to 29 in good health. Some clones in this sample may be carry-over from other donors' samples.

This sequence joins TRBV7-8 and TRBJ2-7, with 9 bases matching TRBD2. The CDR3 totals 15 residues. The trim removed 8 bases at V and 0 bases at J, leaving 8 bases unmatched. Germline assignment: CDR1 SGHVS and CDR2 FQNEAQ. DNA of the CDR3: TGTGCCAGCGGCCTACCTAGCGGGAACTCCTACGAGCAGTACTTC. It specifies CASGLPSGNSYEQYF.

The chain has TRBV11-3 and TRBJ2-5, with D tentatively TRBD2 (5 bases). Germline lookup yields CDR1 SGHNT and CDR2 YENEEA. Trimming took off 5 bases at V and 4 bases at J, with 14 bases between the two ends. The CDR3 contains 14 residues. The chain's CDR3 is CASSLTRGSETQYF. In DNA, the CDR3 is TGTGCCAGCAGCCTCACCAGAGGGTCAGAGACCCAGTACTTC.

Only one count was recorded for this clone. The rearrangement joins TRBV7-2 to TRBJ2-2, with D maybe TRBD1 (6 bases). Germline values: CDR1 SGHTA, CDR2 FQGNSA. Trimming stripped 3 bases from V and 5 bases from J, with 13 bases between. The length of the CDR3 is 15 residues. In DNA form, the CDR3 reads TGTGCCAGCAGCTTGCTGGGCAGGGGAACCGGGGAGCTGTTTTTT. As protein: CASSLLGRGTGELFF.

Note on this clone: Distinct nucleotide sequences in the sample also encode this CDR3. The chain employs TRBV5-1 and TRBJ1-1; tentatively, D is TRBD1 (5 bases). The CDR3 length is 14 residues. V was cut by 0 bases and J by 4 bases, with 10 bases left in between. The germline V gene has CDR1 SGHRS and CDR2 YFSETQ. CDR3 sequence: CASSLGQGGTEAFF. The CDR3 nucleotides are TGCGCCAGCAGCTTGGGCCAGGGCGGCACTGAAGCTTTCTTT. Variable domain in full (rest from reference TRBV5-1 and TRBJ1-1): KAGVTQTPRYLIKTRGQQVTLSCSPISGHRSVSWYQQTPGQGLQFLFEYFSETQRNKGNFPGRFSGRQFSNSRSEMNVSTLELGDSALYLCASSLGQGGTEAFFGQGTRLTVV.

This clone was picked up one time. CDR3 DNA sequence: TGTGCCAGCTCACCAAGGGTAGCGGGAGAGGGCGAGCAGTACTTC. Residues: CASSPRVAGEGEQYF. The chain recombines TRBV18 with TRBJ2-7, with 9 nucleotides matching TRBD2. The CDR3 is 15 residues long. Unmatched junction bases numbered 8, after V lost 2 bases and J lost 6 bases. Germline V lookup: CDR1 KGHSH, CDR2 LQKENI.